This T cell receptor beta chain stems from a study of blood T cell repertoires in COVID-19. V lost 8 bases to trimming and J lost 3 bases; unmatched junction nucleotides: 7. CDR3 length: 14 residues. Germline V gene lookup returns CDR1 MNHNY and CDR2 SVGAGI (reference sequence). In the source study's methods: Reference gene primer amplification gave nucleated cell count estimates. The repertoire was sequenced with immunoSEQ multiplex PCR; TCRdb's copy has only in-frame clones and lacks some. The DNA gave D and trimming, while V, J and clone size come from that table. This sample carries fewer than 45,000 clones, approximately 78% of them seen once, and the ten largest clones take about 30%.

This sequence originates from a man aged 60-69 years with acute or convalescent COVID-19. The specimen sequenced was peripheral blood. The J gene is TRBJ2-3, the V gene TRBV6-6, with 8 nucleotides matching TRBD1. The DNA of the CDR3 is TGTGCCAGCGCCGGACAGGGCACAACAGATACGCAGTATTTT. Protein product: CASAGQGTTDTQYF.